This note documents a single T cell receptor (beta chain) sequence. Its antigen is unidentified. The primer mix had 60 Vbeta and 13 Jbeta primers. Profiled with immunoSEQ multiplex PCR; TCRdb holds only in-frame clones, not every one. This sample has roughly 100,000 clones, with roughly 85% found just once. This sample is part of a study of cytomegalovirus exposure and HLA in healthy donors. CDR3 length: 13 residues. The germline gives CDR1 SGHAT, CDR2 FQNNGV. V shed 5 bases and J 6 bases; nucleotides not matched to a gene: 3. Notes on the study in general: Common viral pathogens (according to a later analysis) appeared linked to several of the most significant clusters.

The material sequenced was PBMCs. This chain connects TRBV11-2 to TRBJ2-1; 8 nucleotides match TRBD1. The receptor comes from a woman aged 40 to 49 in good health and CMV-seronegative. As DNA, the CDR3 is TGTGCCAGCAGCCAGGACAGGGTCAATGAGCAGTTCTTC. Its translation is CASSQDRVNEQFF. The whole variable domain, remainder taken from reference TRBV11-2 and TRBJ2-1, is EAGVAQSPRYKIIEKRQSVAFWCNPISGHATLYWYQQILGQGPKLLIQFQNNGVVDDSQLPKDRFSAERLKGVDSTLKIQPAKLEDSAVYLCASSQDRVNEQFFGPGTRLTVL.